This T cell receptor (beta chain) appears in the sequencing data of a study of T-cell reconstitution after alpha-beta-depleted transplantation in children. In this sample, this clonotype turned up many times. J was trimmed by 10 bases and V by 1 base; bases with no gene match: 5. The CDR3 length is 14 residues. Germline values: CDR1 DFQATT, CDR2 SNEGSKA (reference sequence). Unique molecular identifiers were incorporated when the TCRbeta library was constructed. TCRdb reprocessed the PCR reads with MiXCR, giving one entry per CDR3 protein. Found here are 500,000 or so distinct CDR3 sequences, approximately 30% of them singletons; the top ten hold around 2.4%.

The genes are TRBV20-1 and TRBJ1-6; 9 positions match TRBD1. This material consisted of PBMCs from the stem cell graft donor, taken from the stem cell graft. The origin of this receptor is a human donor who donated a stem cell graft to a child with aplastic anemia. The CDR3 DNA is TGCAGTGCTAGAGTACAGGGGGCTCGGTCACCCCTCCACTTT. Translation gives CSARVQGARSPLHF.